A selection of T cell receptor beta chains follows, all from one sample in a study of blood T cell repertoires in COVID-19. Using immunoSEQ multiplex PCR, the repertoire was profiled, and TCRdb retains in-frame clones only, with some absent. The sample consists of about 34,000 clones, 85% of them appearing once. Sequenced sample: peripheral blood. Source of these receptors: a human donor with acute or convalescent COVID-19. The donor label of this sample is uncertain. The CDR3 runs from the conserved cysteine through the conserved F or W. Fields, in order: D gene, V gene, clone size, J gene, CDR3 DNA, CDR3 protein. D genes are given only for firm matches. The size entry is marked missing in some rows and otherwise reads once, few, many or a size class.

NA,TRBV14,NA,TRBJ2-7,TGTGCCAGCAGCCAATACCCCGGCGGGTTCTACGAGCAGTACTTC,CASSQYPGGFYEQYF
TRBD2,TRBV5-8,NA,TRBJ2-1,TGTGCCAGCAGACCGGGACTAGGTGTTAGCTGGACTCTCAATGAGCAGTTCTTC,CASRPGLGVSWTLNEQFF
TRBD1,TRBV4-3,NA,TRBJ1-2,TGCGCCAGCAGCCAAGATCGGCAGGGGGCGAGCTACACCTTC,CASSQDRQGASYTF
TRBD1,TRBV18,NA,TRBJ2-3,TGTGCCAGCTCACCACTTTCGACAGGGGGCGTGGCAGATACGCAGTATTTT,CASSPLSTGGVADTQYF
TRBD1,TRBV10-2,NA,TRBJ1-3,TGCGCCAGCAGGGACACAGGGGAAGTAACCATATATTTT,CASRDTGEVTIYF
TRBD1,TRBV7-9,NA,TRBJ1-5,TGTGCCAGCGCATCCAGGGACAGGAGAAACAATCAGCCCCAGCATTTT,CASASRDRRNNQPQHF
TRBD1,TRBV13,NA,TRBJ1-4,TGTGCCAGCAGCTTAGGGTCCCCGGACAGGAGCGAAAAACTGTTTTTT,CASSLGSPDRSEKLFF
TRBD2,TRBV10-1,NA,TRBJ2-1,TGCGCCAGCAGGGCCTCGGGACTAGCTGTGCAGTTCTTC,CASRASGLAVQFF
TRBD1,TRBV11-2,NA,TRBJ2-3,TGTGCCAGCAGCTTAGGCCGGGACAGAAGCACAGATACGCAGTATTTT,CASSLGRDRSTDTQYF
NA,TRBV13,few,TRBJ1-1,TGTGCCAGCAGCTTATTGGGGGGGCACACTGAAGCTTTCTTT,CASSLLGGHTEAFF
NA,TRBV2,NA,TRBJ2-7,TGTGCCAGCAGTGAAGCGCCCACAGTATACGAGCAGTACTTC,CASSEAPTVYEQYF
NA,TRBV7-2,NA,TRBJ1-4,TGTGCCAGCAGCTTACAGGGATCCCATAATGAAAAACTGTTTTTT,CASSLQGSHNEKLFF
NA,TRBV4-3,NA,TRBJ2-3,TGCGCCAGCAGCCAAGATCATAACGGCAGGGACACAGATACGCAGTATTTT,CASSQDHNGRDTDTQYF
NA,TRBV19,NA,TRBJ1-1,TGTGCCAGTAGTATAGCGCTCGGAGTGAACACTGAAGCTTTCTTT,CASSIALGVNTEAFF
NA,TRBV19,NA,TRBJ1-4,TGTGCCAGTACCAAATCGCGGCGACAGCCTGCAACTAATGAAAAACTGTTTTTT,CASTKSRRQPATNEKLFF
TRBD1,TRBV6-5,NA,TRBJ1-1,TGTGCCAGCAGTTACCAACACGGGACAGGGAACACTGAAGCTTTCTTT,CASSYQHGTGNTEAFF
NA,TRBV11-2,NA,TRBJ1-2,TGTGCCAGCAGCTCCCAAATGGGGCAGGGCTATGGCTACACCTTC,CASSSQMGQGYGYTF
TRBD2,TRBV6-5,NA,TRBJ2-3,TGTGCCAGCAGCCGGGGCCTAGCGGGTTGGGATTTT,CASSRGLAGWDF
NA,TRBV7-2,NA,TRBJ2-2,TGTGCCAGCAGCCCCGCCCCAGGGCCCGGGGAGCTGTTTTTT,CASSPAPGPGELFF
TRBD1,TRBV6-5,NA,TRBJ2-7,TGTGCCAGCATTACAGGGGGGGAGCAGTACTTC,CASITGGEQYF
NA,TRBV13,NA,TRBJ1-1,TGTGCCAGCAGGATCCCCCCGGGGAACACTGAAGCTTTCTTT,CASRIPPGNTEAFF
TRBD1,TRBV6-4,once,TRBJ1-1,TGTGCCAGCAGTCGATCAGGGGGCGCGTCAGCTTTCTTT,CASSRSGGASAFF
NA,TRBV14,NA,TRBJ1-1,TGTGCCAGCAGCCAAGAAGGGGGCACTGAAGCTTTCTTT,CASSQEGGTEAFF
TRBD1,TRBV30,NA,TRBJ1-6,TGTGCCTGGGTAAACCGGGACAGGGGAAATTCACCCCTCCACTTT,CAWVNRDRGNSPLHF
TRBD1,TRBV5-1,once,TRBJ1-1,TGCGCCAGCAGCCCCGGGACAGGGGGTGAGACTGAAGCTTTCTTT,CASSPGTGGETEAFF
TRBD1,TRBV19,NA,TRBJ2-7,TGTGCGACGACCGGGACAGGGACCTACGAGCAGTACTTC,CATTGTGTYEQYF